The 30 T cell receptor beta chains below were found in one sample sequenced in a study of shared clonotypes between healthy human individuals. Sequencing was performed with immunoSEQ multiplex PCR; in TCRdb, only in-frame clones are kept and a portion is missing. The data contain about 2 million clones, 85% to 95% of them singletons. The specimen sequenced was naive CD4+ T cells sorted from blood. The subset is: CD45RA+ positively selected. These receptors came from a young man in good health.

This clone showed up just a few times. The J gene is TRBJ2-5, the V gene TRBV25-1, with 7 bases fitting TRBD2. V lost 7 bases to trimming and J lost 4 bases; unmatched junction nucleotides: 6. Germline V lookup: CDR1 MGHDK, CDR2 SYGVNS. The CDR3 is 13 residues long. The CDR3 DNA follows: TGTGCCAGCACCTCCTGGGGGGGAGAGACCCAGTACTTC. It specifies CASTSWGGETQYF.

The chain joins TRBV6-5 to TRBJ1-1, with no clear D. The V gene lost 6 bases and the J gene lost 1 base, with 12 bases spanning the gap. Germline V lookup: CDR1 MNHEY, CDR2 SVGAGI. The CDR3 covers 14 residues. The DNA for the CDR3 is TGTGCCAGCAGCTCCTCCGGCAAGAACACTGAAGCTTTCTTT. It codes for CASSSSGKNTEAFF.

The chain combines TRBV9 with TRBJ2-7; tentative D call: TRBD1 (5 bases). With 4 bases removed from V and 5 bases from J, the gap between germline ends came to 19 bases. The CDR3 is 15 residues long. Per the germline V gene, CDR1 is SGDLS and CDR2 is YYNGEE. As DNA, the CDR3 is TGTGCCAGCAGCCCCTTATGGGGCAGGACAAACGAGCAGTACTTC. It is translated as CASSPLWGRTNEQYF.

This chain connects TRBV4-3 to TRBJ2-2, with TRBD2 as a possible D gene (6 bases). CDR1 and CDR2 from the germline V gene are LGHNA and YSLEER. Trimming removed 3 bases at V and 4 bases at J, with 15 bases between. The CDR3 has 16 amino acids. CDR3 loop: CASSQDSGGRTGELFF. The DNA of the CDR3 is TGCGCCAGCAGCCAGGACTCCGGAGGGCGCACCGGGGAGCTGTTTTTT.

The chain is built from TRBV6-1 and TRBJ2-7, with D perhaps TRBD1 or TRBD2 (5 bases each). Trimming left V 4 bases short and J 2 bases short, with 15 bases between. Germline V gives CDR1 MNHNS, CDR2 SASEGT. The CDR3 sequence is 15 residues long. CDR3 bases: TGTGCCAGCAGTGTACCGGGACGGCGAGCCTACGAGCAGTACTTC. It translates to CASSVPGRRAYEQYF.

The chain has TRBV18 and TRBJ2-3, with D uncertain. Looked up from germline, CDR1 is KGHSH and CDR2 is LQKENI. Trimming pared 6 bases from V and 0 bases from J, leaving 10 bases between. The CDR3 runs 14 residues. The CDR3 protein is CASSSSGSTDTQYF. For the CDR3, the DNA is TGTGCCAGCTCGTCCAGTGGGAGCACAGATACGCAGTATTTT.

The J gene is TRBJ2-7, the V gene TRBV2; D gene unclear. The CDR3 is made up of 12 amino acids. Germline CDR1 is SNHLY and CDR2 is FYNNEI. V lost 2 bases and J 5 bases, leaving 7 bases between the germline ends. The CDR3 region has the DNA TGTGCCAGCAGTGAAACCCACCACGAGCAGTACTTC. This encodes CASSETHHEQYF.

The V call is TRBV4-1, the J call TRBJ1-1, with a weak D call TRBD1 (5 bases). The CDR3 totals 17 residues. V was trimmed by 4 bases and J by 8 bases, leaving 26 bases between them. CDR1 and CDR2 (germline): MGHRA, YSYEKL. The DNA of the CDR3 is TGCGCCAGCAGCCGTGACACGATGGGGACGTTAAGACCAGAAGCTTTCTTT. This gives the protein CASSRDTMGTLRPEAFF.

The rearrangement joins TRBV11-3 to TRBJ2-1, with unresolved D. The CDR3 is made up of 12 amino acids. Trimming removed 2 bases at V and 6 bases at J, with 5 bases between. Germline V gene sequence: CDR1 SGHNT, CDR2 YENEEA. The CDR3: CASSLTSNEQFF. The CDR3, as DNA: TGTGCCAGCAGCTTAACGTCCAATGAGCAGTTCTTC. The full variable domain, with the rest looked up from reference TRBV11-3 and TRBJ2-1, is EAGVVQSPRYKIIEKKQPVAFWCNPISGHNTLYWYLQNLGQGPELLIRYENEEAVDDSQLPKDRFSAERLKGVDSTLKIQPAELGDSAVYLCASSLTSNEQFFGPGTRLTVL.

This clone was recorded only once. A read error may produce the germline difference seen at one junction end. J is TRBJ1-1 and V is TRBV5-6; D is possibly TRBD1 (5 bases). Per germline, CDR1 SGHDT and CDR2 YYEEEE. This CDR3 comprises 17 residues. The CDR3 protein is CASSLAGWDLVKTEAFF. The CDR3 coding sequence is TGTGCCAGCAGCTTGGCGGGCTGGGACCTCGTGAAAACTGAAGCTTTCTTT.

The gene calls are TRBV7-2 and TRBJ2-4; 11 bases fit TRBD2. Germline trimming cut 4 bases from V and 4 bases from J; bases unmatched to any gene: 12. Germline V gene data show CDR1 as SGHTA and CDR2 as FQGNSA. The CDR3 sequence is 18 residues long. The CDR3 region has the DNA TGTGCCAGCAGCTCTCGACTATTAGCGGGGGGGCCTAAAAACATTCAGTACTTC. Translation: CASSSRLLAGGPKNIQYF.

The chain couples TRBV27 to TRBJ2-7; 7 positions match TRBD1. Germline trimming cut 5 bases from V and 2 bases from J; bases unmatched to any gene: 12. Germline CDR1 MNHEY, CDR2 SMNVEV (reference sequence). This CDR3 is built from 16 residues. In DNA, the CDR3 is TGTGCCAGCAGTAAGGTCCGGGACAGTAGTACCTACGAGCAGTACTTC. Amino acids: CASSKVRDSSTYEQYF.

The rearrangement uses TRBV25-1 and TRBJ2-7; D is undetermined. Germline V gives CDR1 MGHDK, CDR2 SYGVNS. The CDR3 runs 11 residues. With 3 bases removed from V and 7 bases from J, the gap between germline ends came to 7 bases. CDR3 DNA: TGTGCCAGCAGTGATCGATGGGAGCAGTACTTC. Its protein product is CASSDRWEQYF.

This clone was recorded only once. J is TRBJ1-6 and V is TRBV7-2, with D uncertain. Germline V gene data show CDR1 as SGHTA and CDR2 as FQGNSA. This CDR3 region has 11 residues. Deletions cut 4 bases from V and 10 bases from J, with 5 bases between. The CDR3 here is CASSYDSPLHF. The CDR3 DNA sequence: TGTGCCAGCAGCTACGACTCACCCCTCCACTTT.

The chain uses TRBV10-3 and TRBJ2-7; possibly TRBD1 for D (6 bases). Germline V gene lookup returns CDR1 ENHRY and CDR2 SYGVKD. With 10 bases removed from V and 2 bases from J, the gap between germline ends came to 9 bases. The CDR3 runs to 11 residues. CDR3 DNA: TGTGCCACCCGGGACACCTACGAGCAGTACTTC. Protein sequence: CATRDTYEQYF.

The rearrangement uses TRBV6-5 and TRBJ2-5; 7 positions agree with TRBD2. The J call may be faulty, since TRBJ2-7 better matches the DNA end. This CDR3 has 15 amino acids. Germline loops: CDR1 MNHEY, CDR2 SVGAGI. CDR3 residues: CASRVGTGGGYEQYF. In DNA form, the CDR3 reads TGTGCCAGCCGAGTCGGTACGGGAGGAGGGTACGAGCAGTACTTC.

The chain links TRBV27 to TRBJ1-6, with 8 nucleotides matching TRBD1. The J segment lost 10 bases and the V segment lost 0 bases, leaving 5 bases of the junction unmatched. Per germline, CDR1 MNHEY and CDR2 SMNVEV (reference sequence). This CDR3 is built from 15 residues. The CDR3 DNA reads TGTGCCAGCAGTTTATCCTCCAGGGGGCAATCACCCCTCCACTTT. It is translated as CASSLSSRGQSPLHF.

This clone was counted a single time. This chain joins TRBV23-1 and TRBJ2-1, with 13 bases aligning to TRBD2. TRBV23-1 is given ORF status, its function remaining uncertain. The CDR3 is made up of 23 amino acids. J lost 6 bases, V lost 4 bases, and 27 bases had no gene match. The CDR3 DNA is TGCGCCAGCAGTCCCCAGGAGGCCATCCCGAGACTAGCGGGAGGAGGCGGGGGCAATGAGCAGTTCTTC. This codes for CASSPQEAIPRLAGGGGGNEQFF.

The chain employs TRBV7-2 and TRBJ2-3; D call uncertain. The CDR3 has 13 amino acids. Trimming shortened V by 5 bases and J by 0 bases, and 6 bases separated the two germline ends. Germline V gene data show CDR1 as SGHTA and CDR2 as FQGNSA. The CDR3 sequence is CASSTYSTDTQYF. DNA of the CDR3: TGTGCCAGCAGCACCTACAGCACAGATACGCAGTATTTT. The complete variable domain, with remaining parts taken from reference TRBV7-2 and TRBJ2-3, reads GAGVSQSPSNKVTEKGKDVELRCDPISGHTALYWYRQSLGQGLEFLIYFQGNSAPDKSGLPSDRFSAERTGGSVSTLTIQRTQQEDSAVYLCASSTYSTDTQYFGPGTRLTVL.

CDR3 bases: TGTGCCAGCAGCTTTCTAAGTGGGGAGACCCAGTACTTC. Amino acid sequence: CASSFLSGETQYF. This sequence joins TRBV11-2 and TRBJ2-5; D is ambiguous. This CDR3 spans 13 amino acids. Trimming cost V 3 bases and J 5 bases, with 10 bases left between them. The germline V gene encodes CDR1 SGHAT and CDR2 FQNNGV.

Remarks on this clone: Other DNA sequences within the sample encode an identical CDR3. The chain is built from TRBV19 and TRBJ2-1, with TRBD1 identical over 10 bases. The ends lost 3 bases at V and 4 bases at J; junction bases unmatched: 3. The CDR3 spans 15 residues. Germline CDR1 and CDR2: LNHDA and SQIVND (reference sequence). CDR3 residues: CASSIEGQGYNEQFF. Here the CDR3 DNA reads TGTGCCAGTAGTATTGAGGGACAGGGGTACAATGAGCAGTTCTTC.

The rearrangement joins TRBV21-1 to TRBJ1-6; no DNA check was done on the table's D call, TRBD1. TRBV21-1 is shown as a pseudogene. CDR3 length equals 22 residues. The CDR3 is CASSKERYWGRPDREYNSPLHF. CDR3 DNA sequence: TGTGCCAGCAGCAAAGAAAGATATTGGGGGCGGCCCGACCGGGAATATAATTCACCCCTCCACTTT.

Comments on this clone: The junction departs from the called germline gene at one end, perhaps through a read error. CDR3 in DNA: TGTGCCAGCAGCTACTCAGAAATGGGAACCTACGAGCAGTACTTC. Translated, it gives CASSYSEMGTYEQYF. The rearrangement joins TRBV6-5 to TRBJ2-7, with D unresolved. The CDR3 extends over 15 amino acids. The V gene's germline CDR1 is MNHEY and CDR2 SVGAGI.

The CDR3 loop is CAWSVILGYRHMNTEAFF. The CDR3 DNA follows: TGTGCCTGGAGTGTAATCCTCGGATACAGGCACATGAACACTGAAGCTTTCTTT. V usage is TRBV30 and J usage is TRBJ1-1; tentatively, D is TRBD1 (5 bases). The CDR3 totals 18 residues. V dropped 0 bases and J dropped 0 bases, with 20 bases sitting between them. Per the germline V gene, CDR1 is GTSNPN and CDR2 is SVGIG (reference sequence).

The chain combines TRBV5-1 with TRBJ2-7, with 8 bases aligning to TRBD1. CDR1 is SGHRS and CDR2 is YFSETQ in the germline V gene. This CDR3 comprises 12 residues. CDR3: CASSPKSDRDAV. The CDR3 coding sequence is TGCGCCAGCAGCCCCAAGTCGGACAGGGATGCTGTC.

The chain carries TRBV7-9 and TRBJ1-2, with D possibly TRBD1 on 6 matching bases. V shed 5 bases and J shed 2 bases, with 9 bases lying between them. Germline CDR1 is SEHNR and CDR2 is FQNEAQ (reference sequence). The CDR3 is made up of 13 amino acids. As DNA, the CDR3 is TGTGCCAGCAGCCAGGGGTTCAACTATGGCTACACCTTC. This codes for CASSQGFNYGYTF.

The chain has TRBV10-1 and TRBJ2-1; TRBD2 aligns across 9 bases. The length of the CDR3 is 15 residues. Trimming cost V 3 bases and J 8 bases; bases outside gene matches: 8. Germline CDR1 WNHNN, CDR2 SYGVQD (reference sequence). DNA for the CDR3: TGCGCCAGCAGTGAAGCGGGAGGTCTGGGGGATGAGCAGTTCTTC. The encoded protein is CASSEAGGLGDEQFF.

This clone was observed once. The chain recombines TRBV27 with TRBJ1-5; D gene ambiguous. The CDR3 spans 11 residues. From germline, CDR1 is MNHEY and CDR2 SMNVEV (reference sequence). V lost 10 bases and J lost 11, with 15 bases in between. The CDR3 nucleotides are TGTGCCATAGGGCAGGTAGGGTCCCAGCATTTT. Its translation is CAIGQVGSQHF.

Concerning this clone: This same CDR3 is encoded by further DNA sequences in the sample. V gene TRBV2 combines with J gene TRBJ2-2, with 11 nucleotides matching TRBD1. CDR1 and CDR2 (germline): SNHLY, FYNNEI. This CDR3 has 16 residues. Trimming cost V 4 bases and J 3 bases; bases outside gene matches: 4. The CDR3 loop reads CASSAGTGGYTGELFF. CDR3 sequence (DNA): TGTGCCAGCAGTGCGGGGACAGGGGGATACACCGGGGAGCTGTTTTTT.

The J gene is TRBJ1-2, the V gene TRBV18; D perhaps matches TRBD1 (5 bases). CDR1 is KGHSH, CDR2 LQKENI, per germline. Trimming cost V 5 bases and J 3 bases, with 13 bases left between them. There are 14 residues in the CDR3. The DNA of the CDR3 is TGTGCCAGCTCATCGAGACGGGACTACTATGGCTACACCTTC. Amino acids: CASSSRRDYYGYTF.